This is a list of T cell receptor beta chains from one sample in a study of cytomegalovirus exposure and HLA in healthy donors. Sequencing used immunoSEQ multiplex PCR; TCRdb keeps in-frame clones, though not all of them. The repertoire holds over 200,000 clones, with about 75% as singletons. The specimen was PBMCs. The receptors were sampled from a woman in her twenties or thirties in good health and CMV-seronegative. CDR3s include the opening cysteine and the closing phenylalanine or tryptophan. The D gene is left open where the match is weak. Where a row states a size, it is once, few, many or the class of an expanded clone; other rows omit it.

TRBV29-1	TRBJ2-1	TRBD1	once	CSVDQGAYNEQFF	TGCAGCGTTGACCAGGGGGCTTACAATGAGCAGTTCTTC
TRBV7-2	TRBJ2-7	TRBD1	NA	CASSTNRGSYEQYF	TGTGCCAGCAGTACCAACAGGGGGTCTTACGAGCAGTACTTC
TRBV7-2	TRBJ1-1	TRBD1	few	CASSLQTGDTEAFF	TGTGCCAGCAGCTTACAGACAGGGGACACTGAAGCTTTCTTT
TRBV11-2	TRBJ1-2	NA	NA	CASSSDIGYGYTF	TGTGCCAGCAGCTCGGACATTGGCTATGGCTACACCTTC
TRBV25-1	TRBJ2-1	NA	NA	CASSERDPGPNEQFF	TGTGCCAGCAGTGAAAGGGATCCAGGGCCCAATGAGCAGTTCTTC
TRBV5-1	TRBJ1-2	TRBD1	NA	CASSPQGTGGIDGYTF	TGCGCCAGCAGCCCCCAAGGGACAGGGGGAATAGATGGCTACACCTTC
TRBV2	TRBJ2-5	NA	NA	CASSKGAGSGQETQYF	TGTGCCAGCTCCAAGGGCGCAGGGTCAGGGCAAGAGACCCAGTACTTC
TRBV4-1	TRBJ2-4	NA	NA	CASSQFRTEIGAKNIQYF	TGCGCCAGCAGCCAGTTTAGGACAGAGATCGGGGCCAAAAACATTCAGTACTTC
TRBV7-9	TRBJ1-1	NA	once	CASSLAGGNTEAFF	TGTGCCAGCAGCTTAGCTGGCGGTAACACTGAAGCTTTCTTT
TRBV7-3	TRBJ2-3	NA	NA	CASSLPGVADTQYF	TGTGCCAGCAGCTTGCCAGGGGTGGCAGATACGCAGTATTTT
TRBV6-4	TRBJ2-4	TRBD1	NA	CASTPPGAGGGEAAKNIQYF	TGTGCCAGCACCCCCCCTGGGGCAGGGGGCGGTGAAGCAGCCAAAAACATTCAGTACTTC
TRBV9	TRBJ1-2	NA	NA	CASSDGPYSGVSYGYTF	TGTGCCAGCAGCGACGGGCCGTACTCAGGGGTATCCTATGGCTACACCTTC
TRBV7-9	TRBJ2-1	NA	NA	CASSFETSSYNEQFF	TGTGCCAGCAGCTTCGAGACTTCCTCCTACAATGAGCAGTTCTTC
TRBV19	TRBJ1-4	TRBD1	NA	CATRTGLDEKLFF	TGTGCCACCAGGACAGGGTTGGATGAAAAACTGTTTTTT
TRBV30	TRBJ1-5	TRBD1	NA	CAWGTGQGNQPQHF	TGTGCCTGGGGGACGGGACAGGGGAATCAGCCCCAGCATTTT
TRBV7-9	TRBJ2-1	TRBD1	NA	CASSLGQGFSYNEQFF	TGTGCCAGCAGCTTGGGACAGGGATTCTCCTACAATGAGCAGTTCTTC
TRBV7-3	TRBJ2-3	NA	once	CASSLGLTQSTDTQYF	TGTGCCAGCAGCTTAGGGCTTACCCAGAGCACAGATACGCAGTATTTT
TRBV9	TRBJ1-3	NA	NA	CASSEGAAGNTIYF	TGTGCCAGCAGTGAGGGTGCTGCTGGAAACACCATATATTTT
TRBV18	TRBJ2-7	TRBD1	NA	CASSPGQGWEQYF	TGTGCCAGCTCACCGGGACAGGGGTGGGAGCAGTACTTC
TRBV2	TRBJ2-1	NA	NA	CASSRRPTEQFF	TGTGCCAGCAGTCGGAGGCCGACTGAGCAGTTCTTC
TRBV5-1	TRBJ2-2	NA	once	CASSLGTDRSGELFF	TGCGCCAGCAGCTTGGGTACAGATCGTAGCGGGGAGCTGTTTTTT
TRBV5-1	TRBJ2-3	NA	NA	CATRLLEPTDTQYF	TGCGCCACCCGACTGCTAGAACCCACAGATACGCAGTATTTT